This entry concerns a single TCR beta chain. Data came from immunoSEQ multiplex PCR; TCRdb stores just in-frame clones and leaves some out. The sample includes 25,000 to 35,000 clones, around 90% seen only once; the top ten take 14%. The data originate from a study of sequential checkpoint blockade in melanoma. On the study more broadly: Patients were randomized 1:1 to nivolumab-then-ipilimumab or ipilimumab-then-nivolumab first-line. Both treatment sequences were followed by maintenance nivolumab.

Germline V gene data show CDR1 as SNHLY and CDR2 as FYNNEI. The ends were cut back, 7 bases at V and 5 bases at J, with 11 bases in the middle. This CDR3 contains 12 residues. This sample's treatment: randomized to nivolumab then ipilimumab (arm A) or the reverse (arm B). DNA-damaging chemotherapy had not been given to any patient beforehand. PBMC sorting kept live CD3+CD8+ cells without CD19 or CD56. The sample consisted of CD8+ T cells sorted from blood (inferred from file names), taken from a patient given nivolumab and ipilimumab in sequence. The V call is TRBV2, the J call TRBJ2-5; D ambiguous. The receptor was derived from a human donor with melanoma. CDR3 bases: TGTGCCAGCATCCTCTACCCGGAGACCCAGTACTTC. Amino acid sequence: CASILYPETQYF. Full variable domain (remainder filled in from reference TRBV2 and TRBJ2-5): EPEVTQTPSHQVTQMGQEVILRCVPISNHLYFYWYRQILGQKVEFLVSFYNNEISEKSEIFDDQFSVERPDGSNFTLKIRSTKLEDSAMYFCASILYPETQYFGPGTRLLVL.